The rows below give T cell receptor beta chains drawn from one sample of a study of human T cells and chemical hapten exposure. MiXCR was run by TCRdb on the RACE reads, yielding one entry per CDR3 protein. The table includes around 60,000 distinct CDR3 sequences, around 6.6% detected once. The material sequenced was whole blood, taken in connection with sensitization to the hapten diphenylcyclopropenone (DPC). The receptors derive from a woman aged 30 to 39 with alopecia areata. Some clones in this sample may be carry-over from other donors' samples. CDR3s include the opening cysteine and the closing phenylalanine or tryptophan. Clone size is given for some rows only: seen once, a few or many times, or a class if the clone is expanded.

J | V | size | CDR3
TRBJ2-1 | TRBV6-2/TRBV6-3 | many | CASSTDGQATGLGPVNEQFF
TRBJ2-3 | TRBV7-9 | many | CASSLLLAGATDTQYF
TRBJ1-6 | TRBV6-5 | NA | CASRGTGTPNSPLNF
TRBJ2-7 | TRBV20-1 | many | CSARDSGGISYEQYF
TRBJ2-1 | TRBV29-1 | many | CSVESGSSYNEQFF
TRBJ2-1 | TRBV27 | many | CASSSQYDEQFF
TRBJ2-2 | TRBV18 | NA | CASGGQTITGELFF
TRBJ2-1 | TRBV24-1 | many | CATSEASGAYNEQFF
TRBJ1-5 | TRBV5-1 | NA | CASSTGQGAGQPQHF
TRBJ1-3 | TRBV20-1 | many | CSARERGGRPSGNTIYF